This T cell receptor (beta chain) emerged from a study of blood T cell repertoires in COVID-19. Study background: The study drew acute and convalescent COVID-19 samples from the United States, Italy and Spain.

Resolution of symptoms, clearance, or two negative PCRs was present in recovered Cohort 3 donors. Study processing details: Amplification from reference gene primers served as the basis for estimated nucleated cell counts. Libraries were prepared by immunoSEQ multiplex PCR; TCRdb keeps only in-frame clonotypes and omits some of them. Clonal size and the V and J genes are those of that table, whereas D and trimming came from the DNA. The sample lists more than 300,000 clones, roughly nine tenths occurring once. Looked up from germline, CDR1 is LNHDA and CDR2 is SQIVND (reference sequence). This CDR3 spans 15 amino acids. Trimming stripped 4 bases from V and 0 bases from J, with 12 bases between.

The receptor was derived from a woman between 25 and 40 years old who had recovered from COVID-19. Sequencing used PBMCs or T cells enriched from blood (not recorded which). This chain links TRBV19 with TRBJ1-1, with D perhaps TRBD1 (5 bases). CDR3 nucleotides: TGTGCCAGTAGTAAGGTGGCCAGGGTGAACACTGAAGCTTTCTTT. Encoded protein: CASSKVARVNTEAFF.